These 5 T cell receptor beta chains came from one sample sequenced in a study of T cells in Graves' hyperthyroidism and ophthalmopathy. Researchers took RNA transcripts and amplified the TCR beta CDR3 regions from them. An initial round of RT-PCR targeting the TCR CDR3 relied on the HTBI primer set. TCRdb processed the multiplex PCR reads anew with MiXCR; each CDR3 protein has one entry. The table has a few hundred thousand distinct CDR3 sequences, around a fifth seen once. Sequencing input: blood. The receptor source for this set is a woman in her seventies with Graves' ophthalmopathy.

CDR3 nucleotides: TGCGCCAGCAGCCGCCTTAGCAGGACCCTCTACAATGAGCAGTTCTTC. Amino acids: CASSRLSRTLYNEQFF. The chain has TRBV5-1 and TRBJ2-1; D unclear. V shed 4 bases and J shed 3 bases, with 17 bases lying between them. The CDR3 is 16 amino acids. Germline CDR1 is SGHRS and CDR2 is YFSETQ. Based on the CDR3 plus reference TRBV5-1 and TRBJ2-1, the full variable domain is KAGVTQTPRYLIKTRGQQVTLSCSPISGHRSVSWYQQTPGQGLQFLFEYFSETQRNKGNFPGRFSGRQFSNSRSEMNVSTLELGDSALYLCASSRLSRTLYNEQFFGPGTRLTVL.

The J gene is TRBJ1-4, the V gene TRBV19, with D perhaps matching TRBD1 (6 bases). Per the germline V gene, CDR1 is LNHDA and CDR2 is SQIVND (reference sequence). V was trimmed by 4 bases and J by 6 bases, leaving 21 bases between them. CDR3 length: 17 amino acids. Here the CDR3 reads CASSKPPMGATDEKLFF. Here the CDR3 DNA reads TGTGCCAGTAGTAAACCCCCGATGGGGGCGACGGATGAAAAACTGTTTTTT.

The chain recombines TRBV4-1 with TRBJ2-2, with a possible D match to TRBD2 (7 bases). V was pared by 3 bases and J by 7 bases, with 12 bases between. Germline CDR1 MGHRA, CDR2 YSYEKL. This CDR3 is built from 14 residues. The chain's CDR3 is CASSQEGGDGELFF. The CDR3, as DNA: TGCGCCAGCAGCCAGGAAGGGGGGGACGGGGAGCTGTTTTTT.

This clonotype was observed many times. The CDR3 DNA follows: TGCAGCGTTGCGGACGGATACTACGAGCAGTACTTC. It encodes CSVADGYYEQYF. V is TRBV29-1 and J is TRBJ2-7; D gene uncertain. The ends were cut back, 4 bases at V and 3 bases at J, with 10 bases in the middle. Germline V lookup: CDR1 SQVTM, CDR2 ANQGSEA. This CDR3 region has 12 residues.

CDR3 sequence (DNA): TGCGCCAGCAGCTTGGGGTCCGGCCTAGGGAAAGATACGCAGTATTTT. Protein product: CASSLGSGLGKDTQYF. This chain joins TRBV5-1 and TRBJ2-3; D gene uncertain. The CDR3 contains 16 residues. Per the germline V gene, CDR1 is SGHRS and CDR2 is YFSETQ. V lost 0 bases and J lost 5, with 16 bases in between.